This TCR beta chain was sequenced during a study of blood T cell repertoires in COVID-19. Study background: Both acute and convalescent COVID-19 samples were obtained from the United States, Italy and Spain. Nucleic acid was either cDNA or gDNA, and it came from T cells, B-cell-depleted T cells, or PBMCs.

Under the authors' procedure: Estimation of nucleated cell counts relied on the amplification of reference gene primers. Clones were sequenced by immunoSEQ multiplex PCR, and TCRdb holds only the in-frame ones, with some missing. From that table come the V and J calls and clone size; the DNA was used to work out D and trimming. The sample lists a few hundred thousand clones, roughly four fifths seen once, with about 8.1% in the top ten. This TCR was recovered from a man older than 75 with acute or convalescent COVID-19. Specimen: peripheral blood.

CDR3 sequence: CASSGAYEQYF. The CDR3 DNA is TGTGCCAGCTCGGGGGCCTACGAGCAGTACTTC. The rearrangement joins TRBV6-5 to TRBJ2-7; TRBD2 is a possible D gene (6 bases). CDR1 is MNHEY, CDR2 SVGAGI, per germline. The CDR3 sequence is 11 residues long. V was trimmed by 8 bases and J by 2 bases, leaving 7 bases between them.